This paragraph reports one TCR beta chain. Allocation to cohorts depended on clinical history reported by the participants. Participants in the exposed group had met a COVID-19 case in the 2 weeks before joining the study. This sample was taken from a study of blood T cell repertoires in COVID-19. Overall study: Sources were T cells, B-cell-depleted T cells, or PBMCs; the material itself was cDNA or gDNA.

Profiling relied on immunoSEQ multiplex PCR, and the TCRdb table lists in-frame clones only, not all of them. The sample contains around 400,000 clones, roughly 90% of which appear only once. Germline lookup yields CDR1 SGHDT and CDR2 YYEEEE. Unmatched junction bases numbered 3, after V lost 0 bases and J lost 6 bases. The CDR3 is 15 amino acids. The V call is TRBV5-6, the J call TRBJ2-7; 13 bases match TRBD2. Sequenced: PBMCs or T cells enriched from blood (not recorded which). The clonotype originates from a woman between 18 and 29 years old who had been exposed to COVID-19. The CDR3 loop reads CASSLVGLAGVEQYF. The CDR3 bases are TGTGCCAGCAGCTTGGTAGGACTAGCGGGAGTCGAGCAGTACTTC.